These T cell receptor beta chains were read from a single sample in a study of OX40 agonist ivuxolimab in advanced cancers. The table came from immunoSEQ multiplex PCR; TCRdb's copy has only in-frame clones and leaves some out. The sample lists around 88,000 clones, about 90% occurring once. Sequenced material: CD4+ or CD8+ T cells sorted from blood, taken in a trial of the OX40 agonist ivuxolimab. The receptor source for this set is an adult with an advanced solid tumor such as melanoma, head and neck, liver or kidney cancer. CDR3s include the opening cysteine and the closing phenylalanine or tryptophan. Fields, in order: D gene, clone size, V gene, J gene, CDR3 DNA, CDR3 protein. A D gene is named only where the DNA matches it firmly. Clone sizes are given selectively: once, few, many, or a class where the clone is expanded.

>NA|few|TRBV29-1|TRBJ1-1
TGCAGCGGGACAGAAGCCACTGAAGCTTTCTTT
CSGTEATEAFF
>TRBD1|NA|TRBV5-1|TRBJ2-2
TGCGCCAGCAGCTTCACACAGGGGACGAACACCGGGGAGCTGTTTTTT
CASSFTQGTNTGELFF
>NA|NA|TRBV11-2|TRBJ2-3
TGTGCCAGCACCTCAGGGGCTACCACAGATACGCAGTATTTT
CASTSGATTDTQYF
>NA|NA|TRBV30|TRBJ1-2
TGTGCCTGGAGTGTACTCGGGACACCTATCTATGGCTACACCTTC
CAWSVLGTPIYGYTF
>TRBD2|once|TRBV4-2|TRBJ2-2
TGTGCCAGCAGCCGAGGGAGGGGACTCACCGGGGAGCTGTTTTTT
CASSRGRGLTGELFF
>NA|once|TRBV5-5|TRBJ2-5
TGTGCCAGCAGCTTGGAGGAATGGGGGACCCAGTACTTC
CASSLEEWGTQYF
>TRBD1|NA|TRBV2|TRBJ2-7
TGTGCCAGCAGCCAGGACAGGGGGGGCAACGAGCAGTACTTC
CASSQDRGGNEQYF
>NA|NA|TRBV25-1|TRBJ2-1
TGTGCCAGCAGTGACCCGAGGAGCTCCTACAATGAGCAGTTCTTC
CASSDPRSSYNEQFF
>NA|NA|TRBV6-1|TRBJ2-5
TGTGCCAGCATGGGCCATTCGGAGACCCAGTACTTC
CASMGHSETQYF
>NA|NA|TRBV6-4|TRBJ2-7
TGTGCCAGCAGTGAAGGTCCGGCGGGCGAGCAGTACTTC
CASSEGPAGEQYF
>TRBD2|NA|TRBV6-6|TRBJ2-5
TGTGCCAGCAAGACGCCTAGCGGGGGAGGGCAAGAGACCCAGTACTTC
CASKTPSGGGQETQYF
>NA|NA|TRBV6-5|TRBJ2-5
TGTGCCAGCAGCCAGGGCCCGGAGACCCAGTACTTC
CASSQGPETQYF
>NA|NA|TRBV18|TRBJ1-4
TGTGCCAGCTCACCACCGGTAGATGAAAAACTGTTTTTT
CASSPPVDEKLFF
>NA|NA|TRBV19|TRBJ1-5
TGTGCCAGTAGTGGAGAAAGGGCACATCAGCCCCAGCATTTT
CASSGERAHQPQHF
>NA|NA|TRBV30|TRBJ2-5
TGTGCCTGGAGTGGGACAGCGGTTTGGGAGACCCAGTACTTC
CAWSGTAVWETQYF
>TRBD1|NA|TRBV4-1|TRBJ1-2
TGCGCCAGCAGCCAAGAGGGGACAGGGAACTATGGCTACACCTTC
CASSQEGTGNYGYTF
>NA|NA|TRBV6-1|TRBJ1-2
TGTGCCAGCAGTGAATTGGGAACCGGGACGAATGATGGCTACACCTTC
CASSELGTGTNDGYTF
>TRBD1|NA|TRBV28|TRBJ2-3
TGTGCCAGCAGTCAGCCGGGACAGGGAGATGATACGCAGTATTTT
CASSQPGQGDDTQYF
>NA|once|TRBV6-5|TRBJ1-1
TGTGCCAGCAGTTACTGGGGACACCTGAACACTGAAGCTTTCTTT
CASSYWGHLNTEAFF
>TRBD1|NA|TRBV30|TRBJ1-1
TGTGCCTGGAGTAACAGGGGCGGGAGTGAAGCTTTCTTT
CAWSNRGGSEAFF
>NA|NA|TRBV6-5|TRBJ2-3
TGTGCCAGCAGGGCAAGGGGGAGCACAGATACGCAGTATTTT
CASRARGSTDTQYF
>NA|NA|TRBV2|TRBJ1-5
TGTGCCAGCAGTGACTGGGGGGGTAGCAATCAGCCCCAGCATTTT
CASSDWGGSNQPQHF
>TRBD1|NA|TRBV7-3|TRBJ2-5
TGTGCCAGCAGCTCGGACAGGGGGCGACAAGAGACCCAGTACTTC
CASSSDRGRQETQYF